One sample yielded the 16 T cell receptor beta chains listed below, sequenced in a study of cytomegalovirus exposure and HLA in healthy donors. PCR primers comprised 60 Vbeta and 13 Jbeta primers. Produced via immunoSEQ multiplex PCR; TCRdb's table is partial and in-frame only. This table holds about 130,000 clones, approximately 69% found once. Sequencing was performed on PBMCs. These receptors were obtained from a man aged 35 to 55 in good health and CMV-seropositive.

This clone was detected a few times. The V call is TRBV11-3, the J call TRBJ2-2, with TRBD2 matching 8 bases. Germline assignment: CDR1 SGHNT and CDR2 YENEEA. V was pared by 1 base and J by 7 bases, with 2 bases of the junction left unmatched. The CDR3 is 14 residues long. The CDR3 loop is CASSLAGRGGELFF. The CDR3 DNA reads TGTGCCAGCAGCTTAGCCGGGAGGGGCGGGGAGCTGTTTTTT.

This chain links TRBV7-2 with TRBJ2-7, with D unresolved. Germline assignment: CDR1 SGHTA and CDR2 FQGNSA. The ends were cut back, 8 bases at V and 0 bases at J, with 14 bases in the middle. CDR3 length equals 14 residues. The CDR3 DNA sequence: TGTGCCAGCTTCCTAGATCTGAGCTCCTACGAGCAGTACTTC. This encodes CASFLDLSSYEQYF.

V and J are TRBV27 and TRBJ1-2; D is undetermined. Germline-derived CDR1 and CDR2 are MNHEY and SMNVEV (reference sequence). V was clipped by 8 bases and J by 7 bases, with 11 bases between them. The CDR3 has 11 amino acids. CDR3 sequence (DNA): TGTGCCAGCGGCGGGGTTTTTGGCTACACCTTC. Protein sequence: CASGGVFGYTF.

The rearrangement uses TRBV7-9 and TRBJ2-1; TRBD2 agrees at 8 bases. CDR1 and CDR2 from the germline V gene are SEHNR and FQNEAQ (reference sequence). V was clipped by 2 bases and J by 8 bases; unmatched bases: 5. The length of the CDR3 is 14 residues. This chain's CDR3 is CASSLLGRAHEQFF. The CDR3 coding sequence is TGTGCCAGCAGCTTACTCGGGAGGGCACATGAGCAGTTCTTC.

The chain has TRBV5-8 and TRBJ1-5; TRBD1 is a possible D gene (6 bases). The V gene's germline CDR1 is SGHTS and CDR2 YDEGEE. Trimming took off 3 bases at V and 9 bases at J, with 13 bases between the two ends. The CDR3 totals 13 residues. The CDR3 here is CASSYRANGPQHF. The CDR3 DNA is TGTGCCAGCAGCTACAGGGCCAACGGGCCCCAGCATTTT.

The chain joins TRBV11-3 to TRBJ2-2, with 8 nucleotides matching TRBD2. The V segment lost 4 bases and the J segment 6 bases; nucleotides outside the gene matches: 7. The CDR3 covers 15 residues. CDR1 SGHNT and CDR2 YENEEA come from the germline V gene. The CDR3 DNA is TGTGCCAGCAGCTCCGGGACTAGGGTCGCCGGGGAGCTGTTTTTT. It yields the protein CASSSGTRVAGELFF. Complete variable domain (other parts from reference TRBV11-3 and TRBJ2-2): EAGVVQSPRYKIIEKKQPVAFWCNPISGHNTLYWYLQNLGQGPELLIRYENEEAVDDSQLPKDRFSAERLKGVDSTLKIQPAELGDSAVYLCASSSGTRVAGELFFGEGSRLTVL.

This clone was seen ten or more times. The chain uses TRBV4-3 and TRBJ2-1; D not resolved. The CDR3 has 17 amino acids. Between the trimmed V and J ends, which lost 0 bases and 0 bases, there was a span of 12 bases. The germline CDR1 and CDR2 sequences are LGHNA and YSLEER. In DNA, the CDR3 is TGCGCCAGCAGCCAAGATCCGGGTTCCCGCTCCTACAATGAGCAGTTCTTC. It translates to CASSQDPGSRSYNEQFF.

This rearrangement joins TRBV11-2 to TRBJ2-7; 7 bases agree with TRBD2. The CDR3 loop spans 16 amino acids. V was pared by 1 base and J by 0 bases, with 6 bases of the junction left unmatched. Germline V lookup: CDR1 SGHAT, CDR2 FQNNGV. CDR3 sequence: CASSLGSGLSSYEQYF. CDR3 bases: TGTGCCAGCAGCTTAGGTAGCGGGTTGAGCTCCTACGAGCAGTACTTC.

This clone was observed a handful of times. The chain uses TRBV19 and TRBJ2-5, with 10 positions matching TRBD1. Unmatched junction bases numbered 6, after V lost 1 base and J lost 7 bases. Germline V gene data show CDR1 as LNHDA and CDR2 as SQIVND (reference sequence). The CDR3 has 15 residues. In DNA form, the CDR3 reads TGTGCCAGTAGTATAGCTGGACAGGGGGTCGGGACCCAGTACTTC. This gives the protein CASSIAGQGVGTQYF.

V and J are TRBV6-1 and TRBJ2-1; D possibly corresponds to TRBD1 (5 bases). Germline values: CDR1 MNHNS, CDR2 SASEGT. Trimming shortened V by 7 bases and J by 2 bases, and 15 bases separated the two germline ends. This CDR3 region has 15 residues. The CDR3 region is CASTSTGRTYNEQFF. Here the CDR3 DNA reads TGTGCCAGCACCTCCACAGGAAGAACCTACAATGAGCAGTTCTTC.

This CDR3 reads CASNGQRATNEKLFF. Written as DNA, the CDR3 is TGTGCCAGCAACGGACAGCGAGCAACTAATGAAAAACTGTTTTTT. The V and J genes are TRBV6-1 and TRBJ1-4; weak D call: TRBD1 (6 bases). Germline CDR1 MNHNS, CDR2 SASEGT. This CDR3 has 15 amino acids. V gave up 7 bases and J gave up 0 bases, with 12 bases separating them.

This chain uses TRBV28 with TRBJ2-7, with D maybe TRBD2 (5 bases). The CDR3 loop spans 15 amino acids. CDR1 MDHEN and CDR2 SYDVKM come from the germline V gene. V was cut by 6 bases and J by 5 bases, with 20 bases left in between. For the CDR3, the DNA is TGTGCCAGCAGCCCCTTGAGGTCCGGCGGGCACGAGCAGTACTTC. Residues: CASSPLRSGGHEQYF.

This clone was recorded a few times. The chain joins TRBV5-6 to TRBJ2-5; D is possibly TRBD1 (6 bases). With 0 bases removed from V and 9 bases from J, the gap between germline ends came to 18 bases. Germline CDR1 and CDR2: SGHDT and YYEEEE. This CDR3 comprises 15 residues. DNA for the CDR3: TGTGCCAGCAGCTTGGTTGGACAGCAAGAGATGTCCCAGTACTTC. This gives the protein CASSLVGQQEMSQYF.

This clone was detected a few times. CDR3 loop: CATTRQAEDYEQYF. In nucleotides, the CDR3 is TGTGCCACTACCCGACAGGCAGAGGACTACGAGCAGTACTTC. The chain combines TRBV19 with TRBJ2-7; maybe TRBD1 (6 bases). CDR1 is LNHDA and CDR2 is SQIVND in the germline V gene (reference sequence). The CDR3 is 14 residues long. The ends were cut back, 10 bases at V and 3 bases at J, with 19 bases in the middle.

This rearrangement joins TRBV28 to TRBJ2-3; 10 bases map to TRBD2. V was clipped by 6 bases and J by 4 bases; unmatched bases: 10. The CDR3 sequence is 16 residues long. The V gene's germline CDR1 is MDHEN and CDR2 SYDVKM. The CDR3 DNA reads as TGTGCCAGCAGGTCTAGCGGGAGTAGGGCGGCAGATACGCAGTATTTT. Translation gives CASRSSGSRAADTQYF.

CDR3 in DNA: TGCGCCAGCAGCGTCGCCGGGGGGGGCGCGACAGGGGGCTACACCTTC. Protein: CASSVAGGGATGGYTF. The chain joins TRBV5-1 to TRBJ1-2, with TRBD1 matching over 7 bases. The V gene's germline CDR1 is SGHRS and CDR2 YFSETQ. This CDR3 comprises 16 residues. J was trimmed by 8 bases and V by 4 bases; bases with no gene match: 17.